This is a list of T cell receptor beta chains from one sample in a study of shared clonotypes between healthy human individuals. Libraries were prepared by immunoSEQ multiplex PCR; TCRdb keeps only in-frame clonotypes and omits some of them. The table shows 2 million to 2.5 million clones, with 95% occurring only once. Input material: naive CD4+ T cells sorted from blood. These TCRs come from a young man in good health. The CDR3 runs from the conserved cysteine through the conserved F or W. D genes are given only for firm matches. Some rows mark clone size as missing; the rest say once, few, many or name a class of expanded clone.

once	TRBV6-5	TRBJ1-3	.	CASSQEGRSGNTIYF	TGTGCCAGCAGTCAAGAGGGGAGGTCTGGAAACACCATATATTTT
.	TRBV12-5	TRBJ2-1	.	CASGWALGRSYNEQFF	TGTGCTAGTGGTTGGGCCCTCGGGAGATCCTACAATGAGCAGTTCTTC
.	TRBV19	TRBJ2-2	TRBD1	CASSGQGAGELFF	TGTGCCAGTAGCGGACAGGGTGCCGGGGAGCTGTTTTTT
.	TRBV6-1	TRBJ2-7	.	CASSPRASSYEQYF	TGTGCCAGCAGCCCTCGGGCCAGCTCCTACGAGCAGTACTTC
.	TRBV30	TRBJ2-1	.	CAWSVEGYNEQFF	TGTGCCTGGAGTGTAGAAGGGTACAATGAGCAGTTCTTC
.	TRBV11-2	TRBJ2-2	.	CASERTANTGELFF	TGTGCCAGCGAACGGACAGCTAACACCGGGGAGCTGTTTTTT
once	TRBV9	TRBJ1-2	TRBD1	CASSPAPGGYGYTF	TGTGCCAGCAGCCCGGCCCCAGGGGGCTATGGCTACACCTTC
.	TRBV18	TRBJ2-3	.	CASSQVRSTDTQYF	TGTGCCAGCTCACAGGTGAGGAGCACAGATACGCAGTATTTT
.	TRBV7-2	TRBJ2-7	TRBD2	CASSFGTRTYEQYF	TGTGCCAGCAGCTTCGGGACTAGGACCTACGAGCAGTACTTC
once	TRBV6-5	TRBJ2-1	.	CASSYSGTPYNEQFF	TGTGCCAGCAGTTACTCCGGGACTCCCTACAATGAGCAGTTCTTC
.	TRBV29-1	TRBJ1-1	.	CSVAGGWTEAFF	TGCAGCGTTGCTGGAGGTTGGACTGAAGCTTTCTTT
.	TRBV6-6	TRBJ1-1	.	CASSSLGVEATEAFF	TGTGCCAGCAGTTCCTTGGGGGTGGAGGCCACTGAAGCTTTCTTT
.	TRBV5-1	TRBJ1-1	.	CASSFTGQNTEAFF	TGCGCCAGCAGCTTCACAGGGCAGAACACTGAAGCTTTCTTT
.	TRBV11-2	TRBJ1-2	TRBD1	CASRVTGGSGYTF	TGTGCCAGCAGAGTAACAGGGGGCAGTGGCTACACCTTC
.	TRBV5-1	TRBJ1-1	.	CASSGTGTTALNTEAFF	TGCGCCAGCAGCGGAACCGGGACAACCGCCTTGAACACTGAAGCTTTCTTT
.	TRBV7-8	TRBJ1-1	TRBD1	CASSYRTGFASLIITEAFF	TGTGCCAGCAGTTATAGGACAGGGTTCGCCTCCCTCATAATCACTGAAGCTTTCTTT
.	TRBV7-3	TRBJ1-6	.	CASSLIGEGAPLHF	TGTGCCAGCAGCTTAATAGGGGAAGGAGCACCCCTCCACTTT
.	TRBV7-2	TRBJ2-2	.	CASSVEMNTGELFF	TGTGCCAGCAGCGTCGAAATGAACACCGGGGAGCTGTTTTTT
.	TRBV28	TRBJ1-2	TRBD1	CATGEQGVKGYTF	TGTGCCACGGGGGAGCAGGGGGTAAAAGGCTACACCTTC
.	TRBV11-2	TRBJ2-7	.	CASIPGQKASYEQYF	TGTGCCAGCATCCCGGGACAAAAGGCATCCTACGAGCAGTACTTC
.	TRBV30	TRBJ1-3	.	CAWSVSGRSGNTIYF	TGTGCCTGGAGTGTAAGTGGTAGATCTGGAAACACCATATATTTT
.	TRBV19	TRBJ2-3	.	CASSIRTGRADTQYF	TGTGCCAGTAGTATAAGGACAGGGAGGGCAGATACGCAGTATTTT
.	TRBV15	TRBJ2-7	.	CATSRGMVYEQYF	TGTGCCACCAGCAGGGGGATGGTCTACGAGCAGTACTTC
.	TRBV6-1	TRBJ2-3	.	CASSDLLATDTQYF	TGTGCCAGCAGTGATCTATTAGCGACAGATACGCAGTATTTT
.	TRBV6-5	TRBJ2-2	TRBD1	CASSTGQFTGELFF	TGTGCCAGCAGTACGGGACAGTTCACCGGGGAGCTGTTTTTT
once	TRBV30	TRBJ1-4	.	CAWSRVNEATNEKLFF	TGTGCCTGGAGTAGGGTCAATGAGGCAACTAATGAAAAACTGTTTTTT
.	TRBV5-1	TRBJ2-3	.	CASSSNSPDTQYF	TGCGCCAGCAGCTCTAACAGCCCAGATACGCAGTATTTT
.	TRBV11-2	TRBJ2-7	.	CASSLGGWGAPYEQYF	TGTGCCAGCAGCTTGGGTGGCTGGGGGGCCCCCTACGAGCAGTACTTC
.	TRBV5-1	TRBJ2-3	TRBD2	CASSLSGGAKDTQYF	TGCGCCAGCAGCCTCAGCGGGGGGGCAAAAGATACGCAGTATTTT
once	TRBV7-2	TRBJ1-2	.	CASSPGGIGLGEYGHTF	TGTGCCAGCAGCCCCGGGGGGATCGGGCTTGGGGAATATGGCCACACCTTC